This T cell receptor beta chain is drawn from a study of CD8 T cells in ankylosing spondylitis. Study-wide results and caveats: Peripheral blood held disease-linked clones only at relatively low frequency, and these were CD8+. It appeared that ankylosing spondylitis blood was characterized by a TCR beta motif of several highly homologous variants. Reportedly, disease-linked clones are significantly enriched in ankylosing spondylitis patients' matched synovial fluid. Earlier literature documents some of the motif variants in reactive arthritis synovial fluid and blood.

Making the TCR beta libraries involved quantitative 5'-RACE with molecular barcodes. TCRdb re-analysed the 5' RACE reads in MiXCR, keeping a single row per CDR3 protein. The top ten hold roughly 30% of the sample, which has around 130,000 distinct CDR3 sequences, roughly 17% seen once. As to this clonotype: Its antigen is unidentified.

Germline V lookup: CDR1 MNHEY, CDR2 SVGEGT. This CDR3 has 11 amino acids. V gave up 8 bases and J gave up 0 bases, with 5 bases separating them. Sequencing was performed on blood, either unsorted or a sorted T cell fraction (not recorded which). The origin of this receptor is a male donor with ankylosing spondylitis. The rearrangement joins TRBV6-2 or TRBV6-3 to TRBJ2-7; D is undetermined. CDR3 amino acids: CASAVSYEQYF. CDR3 bases: TGTGCCAGCGCCGTCTCCTACGAGCAGTACTTC.